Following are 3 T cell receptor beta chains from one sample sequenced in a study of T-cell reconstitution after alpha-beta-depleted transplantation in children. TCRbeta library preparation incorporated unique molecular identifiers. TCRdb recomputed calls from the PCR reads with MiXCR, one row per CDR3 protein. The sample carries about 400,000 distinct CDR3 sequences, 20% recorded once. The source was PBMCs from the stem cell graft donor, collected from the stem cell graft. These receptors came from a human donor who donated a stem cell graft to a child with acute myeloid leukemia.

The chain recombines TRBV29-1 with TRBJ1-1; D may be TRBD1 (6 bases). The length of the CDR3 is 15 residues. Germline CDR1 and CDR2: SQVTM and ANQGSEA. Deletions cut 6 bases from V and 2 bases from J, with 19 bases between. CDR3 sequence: CSVGAGTRLNTEAFF. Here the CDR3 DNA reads TGCAGCGTCGGTGCCGGGACACGGCTAAACACTGAAGCTTTCTTT.

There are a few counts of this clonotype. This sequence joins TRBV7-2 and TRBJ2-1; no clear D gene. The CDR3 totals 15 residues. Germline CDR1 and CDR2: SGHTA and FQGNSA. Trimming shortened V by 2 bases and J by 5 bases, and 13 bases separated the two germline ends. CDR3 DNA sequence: TGTGCCAGCAGCTTATTCGGTCGTCCGGACAATGAGCAGTTCTTC. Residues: CASSLFGRPDNEQFF.

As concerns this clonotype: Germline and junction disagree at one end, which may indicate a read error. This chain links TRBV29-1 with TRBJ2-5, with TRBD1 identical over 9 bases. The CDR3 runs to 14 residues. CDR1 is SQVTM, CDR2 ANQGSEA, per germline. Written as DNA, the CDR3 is TGCAGCGTCGACGGGACAGGGTGGGTAGAGACCCTGTACTTC. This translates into CSVDGTGWVETLYF.